This T cell receptor (beta chain) appears in the sequencing data of a study of blood T cell repertoires in COVID-19 (dated by TCRdb to between 2020 and 2021). A note on the overall study: Samples from collaborators originated in the United States, Italy and Spain and spanned both the acute and convalescent phases of COVID-19. The material from the prospective study consisted of cDNA or gDNA derived from T cells, B-cell-depleted T cells, or PBMCs. Deeply sampled blood TCRbeta repertoires from subjects exposed to, actively infected with, or recovered from COVID-19 were included in the dataset. The repertoires were released in a freely available public database meant as a resource for research on the immune response to SARS-CoV-2. Samples were obtained from the ongoing ImmuneRACE study (first 160 participants) and from about 1,300 subjects provided by 6 global collaborators. The sample metadata nearly always contained a de-identified subject ID, COVID-19 status, age in years and sex. HLA class I and class II types, where available, came from metadata supplied by the sample provider rather than from assay-based typing.

The CDR3 starts with the cysteine, ends with the phenylalanine, and has 17 residues. The retained sequence is limited to the CDR3, 51 bases, with the frame set at the first base. Here V drops 3 bases and J drops 7 bases, and the junction holds 11 bases not matched to any gene. The germline V gene yields ENHRY for CDR1 and SYGVKD for CDR2. Another Seattle source contributed samples from volunteer blood donors who had recovered from COVID-19. Each collaborating institution followed its own protocols to collect whole blood in K2EDTA tubes. Collaborator samples were shipped for TCRbeta analysis as frozen whole blood, isolated PBMCs, or DNA extracted from either sample type. General study outcomes and caveats: The quantity of clinical and demographic metadata differed by source and by participant and was supplied without curation.

Only a few counts were recorded for this clone. This receptor's antigen is unknown. It has no much larger one-base neighbor in the sample; base qualities were not kept. TCRbeta CDR3 regions were amplified from genomic DNA by means of the immunoSEQ Assay, a bias-controlled multiplex PCR. On the authors' methods: Nucleated cell counts per sample were estimated from amplification of reference gene primers within the assay. To quantify the absolute abundance of each unique TCRbeta CDR3 rearrangement, sequence reads were collapsed and filtered. For each sample, productive Simpson clonality was calculated as the square root of Simpson's diversity index over productive rearrangements. TCRdb holds this immuneACCESS table with in-frame rearrangements only. Some clones are missing; in checked studies, unresolved V genes explain under half, and the rest has no known cause. That table is the source of V, J and clone size, and D and trimming were worked out from the DNA. The sample has about 190,000 clones on record, around 80% of them singletons. Approximately 12% of the sample is taken by the ten largest.

The clonotype was recovered from a man aged 50-60 years who had recovered from COVID-19. Sequenced sample: peripheral blood. The V and J genes are TRBV10-3 and TRBJ1-6, and 8 bases in between align with TRBD1. The CDR3 has the sequence CAISEVQGAGGNSPLHF. DNA sequence: TGTGCCATCAGTGAAGTCCAGGGGGCCGGGGGGAATTCACCCCTCCACTTT.